This T cell receptor beta chain is drawn from a study of T-cell memory formation after mild COVID-19. This clonotype was picked up a small number of times. The germline gives CDR1 DFQATT, CDR2 SNEGSKA (reference sequence). The CDR3 covers 13 residues. TCRdb reanalysed the 5' RACE reads using MiXCR and keeps one entry per CDR3 protein. Of 250,000 to 300,000 distinct CDR3 sequences detected, 15% to 20% appear once; the ten largest clones hold approximately 23%. This chain connects TRBV20-1 to TRBJ2-7; D gene uncertain. The sequence was collected from a man younger than 30 who had mild COVID-19 (a few samples of this study predate the infection). Cell type and time point are not known. The specimen sequenced was PBMCs or a T cell subset sorted from them (not recorded which). In nucleotides, the CDR3 is TGCAGTGCTAGAGAGTGGGCCTCCCACGAGCAGTACGTC. This gives the protein CSAREWASHEQYV.